Below, 21 T cell receptor beta chains from the same sample are listed, as sequenced in a study of cytomegalovirus exposure and HLA in healthy donors. Use of 60 Vbeta and 13 Jbeta primers characterized the PCR. Repertoires were generated with immunoSEQ multiplex PCR, while TCRdb's copy carries only in-frame clones and drops some. In all, the sample yields roughly 57,000 clones. Sequenced input: PBMCs. The receptors were gathered from a woman in her thirties in good health and CMV-seropositive.

The chain is built from TRBV13 and TRBJ2-1; the match to TRBD1 covers 9 bases. The junction had 15 bases not matched to a gene; V was cut back by 6 bases and J by 9 bases. The CDR3 is 16 residues long. From germline, CDR1 is PRHDT and CDR2 FYEKMQ (reference sequence). The CDR3 coding sequence is TGTGCCAGCAGTCCATCCCCGGGACAGGGATTGTTTGAGCAGTTCTTC. Translation: CASSPSPGQGLFEQFF.

The chain links TRBV5-1 to TRBJ2-1; D is possibly TRBD2 (6 bases). Germline V gene sequence: CDR1 SGHRS, CDR2 YFSETQ. V shed 0 bases and J shed 6 bases, with 22 bases lying between them. This CDR3 is 18 amino acids long. The CDR3 loop reads CASSLAPGLRTMRNEQFF. CDR3 nucleotides: TGCGCCAGCAGCTTGGCCCCGGGACTGCGCACCATGCGCAATGAGCAGTTCTTC.

As concerns this clone: Germline and junction disagree at one end, which may indicate a read error. The V and J genes are TRBV18 and TRBJ2-5; 11 bases are shared with TRBD2. CDR3 length equals 17 residues. Looked up from germline, CDR1 is KGHSH and CDR2 is LQKENI. CDR3 protein: CASSLAPLAGGQENQYF. The CDR3 coding sequence is TGTGCCAGCTCCCTTGCCCCTCTAGCGGGAGGACAAGAGAACCAGTACTTC.

V is TRBV7-2 and J is TRBJ2-1, with TRBD2 matching over 10 bases. Per the germline V gene, CDR1 is SGHTA and CDR2 is FQGNSA. This CDR3 comprises 16 residues. J lost 6 bases, V lost 1 base, and 6 bases had no gene match. The chain's CDR3 is CASSLVGTSETNEQFF. For the CDR3, the DNA is TGTGCCAGCAGCTTAGTCGGGACTAGCGAGACCAATGAGCAGTTCTTC.

V and J are TRBV6-5 and TRBJ1-2; TRBD1 agrees at 8 bases. J gave up 8 bases and V 6 bases, and 8 bases lay outside the gene matches. The V gene's germline CDR1 is MNHEY and CDR2 SVGAGI. CDR3 length: 13 amino acids. The CDR3 is CASRYQGAGGYTF. The CDR3, as DNA: TGTGCCAGCAGATACCAGGGGGCGGGGGGCTACACCTTC.

The CDR3 protein is CASSLFSRDNEQFF. The CDR3 nucleotides read TGCGCCAGCAGCTTGTTCAGCAGGGACAATGAGCAGTTCTTC. This sequence joins TRBV5-1 and TRBJ2-1; D perhaps matches TRBD1 (5 bases). V lost 1 base and J lost 5, with 10 bases in between. The CDR3 is made up of 14 amino acids. Germline CDR1 and CDR2: SGHRS and YFSETQ.

The chain uses TRBV15 and TRBJ2-7; 7 bases line up with TRBD1. Per the germline V gene, CDR1 is LNHNV and CDR2 is YYDKDF (reference sequence). CDR3 size: 13 residues. The ends lost 5 bases at V and 6 bases at J; junction bases unmatched: 7. The CDR3 coding sequence is TGTGCCACCAGCTACGGGACAGCCGGCGAGCAGTACTTC. Translated: CATSYGTAGEQYF.

The chain employs TRBV25-1 and TRBJ2-7, with 8 bases that match TRBD1. The germline V gene encodes CDR1 MGHDK and CDR2 SYGVNS. The CDR3 extends over 12 amino acids. The V gene end was trimmed by 10 bases and the J gene end by 2 bases; junction bases not matched to a gene: 4. This chain's CDR3 is CATGQGPYEQYF. CDR3 sequence (DNA): TGTGCCACCGGACAGGGACCCTACGAGCAGTACTTC.

CDR3 DNA sequence: TGTGCCAGCAGCGTAGACAGAATGGGAAAACTGTTTTTT. Protein sequence: CASSVDRMGKLFF. The V gene is TRBV9, the J gene TRBJ1-4; unclear D gene. There are 13 residues in the CDR3. CDR1 and CDR2 from the germline V gene are SGDLS and YYNGEE. With 0 bases removed from V and 10 bases from J, the gap between germline ends came to 10 bases.

This chain connects TRBV2 to TRBJ1-2, with D hard to call. The V end was cut by 1 base, the J end by 4 bases, with 10 bases between. This CDR3 spans 14 amino acids. Looked up from germline, CDR1 is SNHLY and CDR2 is FYNNEI. The CDR3 DNA follows: TGTGCCAGCAGTGAAGAGCGCGACGGCTATGGCTACACCTTC. Amino acid sequence: CASSEERDGYGYTF.

This chain connects TRBV6-1 to TRBJ2-7; 9 nucleotides match TRBD2. Germline V CDR1 and CDR2: MNHNS, SASEGT. With V trimmed by 2 bases and J by 6 bases, 8 bases remained unmatched. CDR3 length: 15 residues. The CDR3 coding sequence is TGTGCCAGCAGTGAAAAGGCGGGAGGGCCTTTCGAGCAGTACTTC. Protein product: CASSEKAGGPFEQYF.

For the CDR3, the DNA is TGTGCCAGCAGCCCCGGACTAGCGGGAAGCACAGATACGCAGTATTTT. Residues: CASSPGLAGSTDTQYF. The gene calls are TRBV9 and TRBJ2-3; 12 bases fit TRBD2. The germline V gene encodes CDR1 SGDLS and CDR2 YYNGEE. After removal of 4 bases from V and 0 bases from J, the junction contained 3 bases not matched to a gene. The CDR3 spans 16 residues. Full variable domain (rest looked up from reference TRBV9 and TRBJ2-3): DSGVTQTPKHLITATGQRVTLRCSPRSGDLSVYWYQQSLDQGLQFLIQYYNGEERAKGNILERFSAQQFPDLHSELNLSSLELGDSALYFCASSPGLAGSTDTQYFGPGTRLTVL.

Turning to this clone: The junction does not match germline at one end; this may be a read error. This chain links TRBV30 with TRBJ1-2, with D unclear. The CDR3 extends over 15 amino acids. Germline CDR1 reads GTSNPN; CDR2 reads SVGIG (reference sequence). The CDR3 DNA follows: TGTGCCGGGAGCCCAAGGACGGGATTGGGCTATGGCTACACCTTC. Translating it yields CAGSPRTGLGYGYTF.

The chain has TRBV7-6 and TRBJ1-5; D not certain. The CDR3 is 15 residues long. Germline lookup yields CDR1 SGHVS and CDR2 FNYEAQ. V lost 5 bases to trimming and J lost 2 bases, with 13 bases between them. In nucleotides, the CDR3 is TGTGCCAGCAGCCCTAGTGGGTGGGGCAATCAGCCCCAGCATTTT. It yields the protein CASSPSGWGNQPQHF.

The chain joins TRBV6-4 to TRBJ2-1; possible D gene TRBD2, 7 bases. The V gene lost 4 bases and the J gene lost 7 bases, with 17 bases spanning the gap. Germline V CDR1 and CDR2: MRHNA, SNTAGT. CDR3 length: 15 residues. As DNA, the CDR3 is TGTGCCAGCAGTGTCAATCGGGGGGCCCAAAATGAGCAGTTCTTC. Translated, it gives CASSVNRGAQNEQFF.

The gene calls are TRBV5-1 and TRBJ2-7; 8 bases line up with TRBD1. The V gene's germline CDR1 is SGHRS and CDR2 YFSETQ. Trimming at V came to 3 bases and at J to 1 base, leaving 6 bases not matched to a gene. The CDR3 is 15 amino acids. CDR3 residues: CASSSRTGWSYEQYF. The CDR3 bases are TGCGCCAGCAGCTCACGGACAGGGTGGTCCTACGAGCAGTACTTC.

The chain recombines TRBV13 with TRBJ2-1; 9 bases are a match to TRBD2. With V trimmed by 4 bases and J by 8 bases, 9 bases remained unmatched. Germline CDR1 PRHDT, CDR2 FYEKMQ (reference sequence). This CDR3 contains 15 residues. This chain's CDR3 is CASSYSSGAVDEQFF. The CDR3 DNA reads TGTGCCAGCAGCTACTCTAGCGGGGCCGTTGATGAGCAGTTCTTC.

The chain has TRBV30 and TRBJ2-3; a weak D match, TRBD2 (6 bases). V lost 5 bases and J 2 bases, leaving 17 bases between the germline ends. The length of the CDR3 is 15 residues. Per the germline V gene, CDR1 is GTSNPN and CDR2 is SVGIG (reference sequence). The CDR3 sequence: CAWDPGLPNTDTQYF. Here the CDR3 DNA reads TGTGCCTGGGACCCGGGACTGCCGAACACAGATACGCAGTATTTT.

V gene TRBV9 combines with J gene TRBJ2-2; D not certain. Trimming removed 2 bases from V and 0 bases from J, with 8 bases in between. Germline-derived CDR1 and CDR2 are SGDLS and YYNGEE. This CDR3 region has 15 residues. The CDR3 reads CASSVGATNTGELFF. DNA for the CDR3: TGTGCCAGCAGCGTTGGAGCGACGAACACCGGGGAGCTGTTTTTT.

The chain has TRBV7-9 and TRBJ1-2; D gene ambiguous. The CDR3 is made up of 13 amino acids. The V gene's germline CDR1 is SEHNR and CDR2 FQNEAQ (reference sequence). V lost 2 bases and J 2 bases, leaving 6 bases between the germline ends. The CDR3 spells CASSLTENYGYTF. The CDR3 nucleotides read TGTGCCAGCAGCTTAACGGAGAACTATGGCTACACCTTC.

DNA for the CDR3: TGTGCCTGGAGCGTGACAGGGTATCAGCCCCAGCATTTT. It specifies CAWSVTGYQPQHF. The rearrangement uses TRBV30 and TRBJ1-5; 7 positions match TRBD1. This CDR3 is built from 13 residues. J gave up 5 bases and V 3 bases, and 4 bases lay outside the gene matches. Germline CDR1 is GTSNPN and CDR2 is SVGIG (reference sequence).